What follows are 5 T cell receptor beta chains derived from one specimen sequenced in a study of T cells in Graves' hyperthyroidism and ophthalmopathy. RNA transcripts served as the template for amplifying TCR beta CDR3 regions. The HTBI set primed first-round TCR CDR3 RT-PCR. TCRdb reprocessed the multiplex PCR reads with MiXCR, giving one entry per CDR3 protein. The sample has a few hundred thousand distinct CDR3 sequences; approximately 15% are singletons. Sequencing was carried out using blood. The receptors derive from a woman in her twenties or thirties with Graves' ophthalmopathy.

On this clonotype itself: This may arise from a read error, as a much more abundant clone is one base away. The J gene is TRBJ1-6, the V gene TRBV11-3; 8 bases map to TRBD1. This CDR3 is built from 18 residues. Germline CDR1 SGHNT, CDR2 YENEEA. The CDR3 sequence: CASSLDRQGSSYNSSLHF. In DNA form, the CDR3 reads TGTGCCAGCAGCTTAGATCGACAGGGGAGCTCCTATAATTCATCCCTCCACTTT.

This clonotype has a count of ten or more. This chain joins TRBV7-2 and TRBJ2-3; 8 bases agree with TRBD2. Germline-derived CDR1 and CDR2 are SGHTA and FQGNSA. The CDR3 contains 15 residues. The junction had 11 bases not matched to a gene; V was cut back by 1 base and J by 11 bases. As DNA, the CDR3 is TGTGCCAGCAGCTTAGGGCGGCGGGGGGTTGATTTGCAGTATTTT. Translating it yields CASSLGRRGVDLQYF.

This clonotype was detected ten times or more. The chain joins TRBV11-2 to TRBJ2-5; D is unclear. This CDR3 is built from 13 residues. Germline V gene lookup returns CDR1 SGHAT and CDR2 FQNNGV. Trimming pared 2 bases from V and 5 bases from J, leaving 9 bases between. As DNA, the CDR3 is TGTGCCAGCAGCTTAATTATCCTGGAGACCCAGTACTTC. Protein: CASSLIILETQYF.

This clonotype has at least ten counts. The chain combines TRBV7-2 with TRBJ1-5; D is perhaps TRBD1 (6 bases). The CDR3 length is 15 residues. CDR1 and CDR2 from the germline V gene are SGHTA and FQGNSA. Trimming took off 1 base at V and 6 bases at J, with 13 bases between the two ends. The CDR3, as DNA: TGTGCCAGCAGCTTAGTCGGGACCAGGGGTCAGCCCCAGCATTTT. Translated: CASSLVGTRGQPQHF.

This clonotype appeared many times. This chain connects TRBV28 to TRBJ1-5; maybe TRBD1 (5 bases). Trimming took off 4 bases at V and 2 bases at J, with 12 bases between the two ends. Germline CDR1 MDHEN, CDR2 SYDVKM. The CDR3 is 15 amino acids. The CDR3 region has the DNA TGTGCCAGCAGTTGGCAGGGCCTTGGCAATCAGCCCCAGCATTTT. This codes for CASSWQGLGNQPQHF.